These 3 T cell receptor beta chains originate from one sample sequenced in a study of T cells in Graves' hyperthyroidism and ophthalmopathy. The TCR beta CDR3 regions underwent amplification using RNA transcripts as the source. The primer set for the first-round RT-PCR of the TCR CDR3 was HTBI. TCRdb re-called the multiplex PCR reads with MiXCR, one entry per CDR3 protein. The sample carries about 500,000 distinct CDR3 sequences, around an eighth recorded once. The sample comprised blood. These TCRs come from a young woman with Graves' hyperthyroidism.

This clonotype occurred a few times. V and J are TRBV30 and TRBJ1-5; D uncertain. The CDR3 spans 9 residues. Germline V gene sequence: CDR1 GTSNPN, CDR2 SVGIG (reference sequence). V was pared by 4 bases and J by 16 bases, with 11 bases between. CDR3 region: CAWISKTHF. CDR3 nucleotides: TGTGCCTGGATCTCGAAGACCCATTTT.

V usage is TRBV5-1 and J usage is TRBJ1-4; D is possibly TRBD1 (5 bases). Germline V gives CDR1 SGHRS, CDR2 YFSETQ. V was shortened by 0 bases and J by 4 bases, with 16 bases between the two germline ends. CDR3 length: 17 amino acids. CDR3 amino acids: CASSLGAGPGDNEKLFF. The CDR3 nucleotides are TGCGCCAGCAGCTTGGGCGCAGGGCCGGGAGATAATGAAAAACTGTTTTTT.

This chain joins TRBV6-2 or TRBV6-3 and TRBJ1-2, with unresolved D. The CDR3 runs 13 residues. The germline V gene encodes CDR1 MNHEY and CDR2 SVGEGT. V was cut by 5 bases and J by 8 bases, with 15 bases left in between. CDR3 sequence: CASSPQDVYGYTF. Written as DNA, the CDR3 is TGTGCCAGCAGTCCTCAGGACGTCTACGGCTACACCTTC.